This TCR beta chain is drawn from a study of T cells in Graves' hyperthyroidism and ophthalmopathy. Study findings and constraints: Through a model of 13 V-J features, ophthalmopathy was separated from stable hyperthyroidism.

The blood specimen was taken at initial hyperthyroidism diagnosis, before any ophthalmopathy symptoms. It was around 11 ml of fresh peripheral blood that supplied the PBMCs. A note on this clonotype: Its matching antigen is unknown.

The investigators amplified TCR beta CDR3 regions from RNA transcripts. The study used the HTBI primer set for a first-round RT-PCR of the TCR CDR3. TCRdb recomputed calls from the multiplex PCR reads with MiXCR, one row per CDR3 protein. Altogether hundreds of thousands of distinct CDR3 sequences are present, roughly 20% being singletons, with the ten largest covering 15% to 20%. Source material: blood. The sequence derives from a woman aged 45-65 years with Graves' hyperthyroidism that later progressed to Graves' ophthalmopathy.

CDR3 sequence reads: CASKRGDTQYF. Here the CDR3 DNA reads TGTGCCAGCAAAAGAGGGGATACGCAGTATTTT. The genes are TRBV14 and TRBJ2-3, with a tentative D call TRBD2 (5 bases). The germline gives CDR1 SGHDN, CDR2 FVKESK. CDR3 length: 11 residues. V lost 7 bases and J 6 bases, leaving 8 bases between the germline ends. Combining the CDR3 with reference TRBV14 and TRBJ2-3 gives the whole variable domain EAGVTQFPSHSVIEKGQTVTLRCDPISGHDNLYWYRRVMGKEIKFLLHFVKESKQDESGMPNNRFLAERTGGTYSTLKVQPAELEDSGVYFCASKRGDTQYFGPGTRLTVL.